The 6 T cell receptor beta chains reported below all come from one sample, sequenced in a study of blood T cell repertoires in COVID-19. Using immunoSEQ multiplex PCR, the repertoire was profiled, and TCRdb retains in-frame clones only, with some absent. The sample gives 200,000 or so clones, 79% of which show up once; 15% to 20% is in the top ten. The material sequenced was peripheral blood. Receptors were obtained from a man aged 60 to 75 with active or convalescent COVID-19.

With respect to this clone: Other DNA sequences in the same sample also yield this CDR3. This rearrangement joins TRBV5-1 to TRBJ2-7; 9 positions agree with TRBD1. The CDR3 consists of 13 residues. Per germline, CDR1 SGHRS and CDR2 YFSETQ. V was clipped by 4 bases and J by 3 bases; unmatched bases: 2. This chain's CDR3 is CASSADRGYEQYF. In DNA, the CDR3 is TGCGCCAGCAGCGCGGACAGGGGCTACGAGCAGTACTTC.

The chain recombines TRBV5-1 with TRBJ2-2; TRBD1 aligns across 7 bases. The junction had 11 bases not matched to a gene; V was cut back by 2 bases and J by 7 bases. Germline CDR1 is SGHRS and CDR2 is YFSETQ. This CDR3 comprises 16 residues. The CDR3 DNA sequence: TGCGCCAGCAGCTTCTCCGGGACAGCGAAGAGCGGGGAGCTGTTTTTT. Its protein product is CASSFSGTAKSGELFF.

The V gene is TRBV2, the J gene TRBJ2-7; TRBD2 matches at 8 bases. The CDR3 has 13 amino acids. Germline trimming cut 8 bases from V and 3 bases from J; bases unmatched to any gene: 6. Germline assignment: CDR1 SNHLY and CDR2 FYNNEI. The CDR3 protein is CASGREGLYEQYF. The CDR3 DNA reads TGTGCCAGCGGCCGGGAGGGCCTCTACGAGCAGTACTTC.

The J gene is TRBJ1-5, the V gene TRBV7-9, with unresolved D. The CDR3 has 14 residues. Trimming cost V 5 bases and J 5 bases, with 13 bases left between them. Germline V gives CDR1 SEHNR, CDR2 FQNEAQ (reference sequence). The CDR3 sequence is CASSRAGEDQPQHF. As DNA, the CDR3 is TGTGCCAGCAGCCGAGCCGGGGAGGATCAGCCCCAGCATTTT. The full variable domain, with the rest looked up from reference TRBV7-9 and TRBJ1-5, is DTGVSQNPRHKITKRGQNVTFRCDPISEHNRLYWYRQTLGQGPEFLTYFQNEAQLEKSRLLSDRFSAERPKGSFSTLEIQRTEQGDSAMYLCASSRAGEDQPQHFGDGTRLSIL.

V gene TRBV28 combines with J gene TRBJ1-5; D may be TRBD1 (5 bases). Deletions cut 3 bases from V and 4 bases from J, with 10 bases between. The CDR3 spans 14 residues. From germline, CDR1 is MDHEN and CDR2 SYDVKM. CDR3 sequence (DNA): TGTGCCAGCAGTTTGCAGGGATGGAATCAGCCCCAGCATTTT. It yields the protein CASSLQGWNQPQHF.

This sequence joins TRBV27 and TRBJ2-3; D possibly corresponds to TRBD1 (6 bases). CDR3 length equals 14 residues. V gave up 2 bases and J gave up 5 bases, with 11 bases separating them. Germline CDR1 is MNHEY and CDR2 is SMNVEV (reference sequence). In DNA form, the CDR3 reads TGTGCCAGCAGTTTACTGGGGGCAGTAGATACGCAGTATTTT. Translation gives CASSLLGAVDTQYF.